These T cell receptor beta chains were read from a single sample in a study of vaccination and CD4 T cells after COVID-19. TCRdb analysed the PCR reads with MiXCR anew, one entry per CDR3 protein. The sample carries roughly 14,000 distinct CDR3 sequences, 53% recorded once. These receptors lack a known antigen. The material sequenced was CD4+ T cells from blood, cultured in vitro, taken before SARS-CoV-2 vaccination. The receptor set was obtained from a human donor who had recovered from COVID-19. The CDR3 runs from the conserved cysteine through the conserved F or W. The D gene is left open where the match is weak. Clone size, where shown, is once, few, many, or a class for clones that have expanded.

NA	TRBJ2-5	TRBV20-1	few	TGCAGTGCAAATAAACCAGGGGCCCAAGAGACCCAGTACTTC	CSANKPGAQETQYF
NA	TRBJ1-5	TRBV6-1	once	TGTGCCAGCAGGGAAACAGGGATCACTCAGCCCCAGCATTTT	CASRETGITQPQHF
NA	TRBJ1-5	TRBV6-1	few	TGTGCCAGCAGTGAAGCCAATCAGCCCCAGCATTTT	CASSEANQPQHF
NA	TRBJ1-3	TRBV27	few	TGTGCCAGCAGCCGGGGGTCTTCTGGAAACACCATATATTTT	CASSRGSSGNTIYF
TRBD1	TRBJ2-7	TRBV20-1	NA	TGCAGTGCTAACAGGGGTACCTACGAGCAGTACTTC	CSANRGTYEQYF
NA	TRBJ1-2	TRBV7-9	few	TGTGCCAGCAACACGGGACAAGGAGTGGACTATGGCTACACCTTC	CASNTGQGVDYGYTF
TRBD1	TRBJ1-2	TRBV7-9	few	TGTGCCAGCAGACGGACGGGACAGTTTGACTTC	CASRRTGQFDF
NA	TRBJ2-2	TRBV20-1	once	TGCAGTGCTAGAGTCGAAACTGGGGGGGAGCTGTTTTTT	CSARVETGGELFF
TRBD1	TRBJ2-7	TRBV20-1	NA	TGCAGTGCAGGGACAGCCTACTCCTACGAGCAGTACTTC	CSAGTAYSYEQYF
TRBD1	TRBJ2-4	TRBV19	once	TGTGCCAGTAGTAAGACAGGGCTCATTCAGTACTTC	CASSKTGLIQYF
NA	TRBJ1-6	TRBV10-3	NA	TGTGCCATCAGTGAACCGGGTTATAATTCACCCCTCCACTTT	CAISEPGYNSPLHF
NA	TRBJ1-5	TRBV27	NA	TGTGCCAGCAGCCGGGGGTCCCGGGATAATCAGCCCCAGCATTTT	CASSRGSRDNQPQHF
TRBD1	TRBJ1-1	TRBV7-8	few	TGTGCCAGCAGCTTAACAGGGGGCACTGAAGCTTTCTTT	CASSLTGGTEAFF
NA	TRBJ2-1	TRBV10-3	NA	TGTGCCATCAGTGAGTCGGGAGATGAGCAGTTCTTC	CAISESGDEQFF
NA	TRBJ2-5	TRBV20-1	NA	TGCAGTGCACCCGGGACGCGGCGAGGGACCCAGTACTTC	CSAPGTRRGTQYF
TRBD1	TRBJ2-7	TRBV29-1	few	TGCAGCGTTGTCCCCAGGGGGAAGTACGAGCAGTACTTC	CSVVPRGKYEQYF
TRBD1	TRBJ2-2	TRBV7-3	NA	TGTGCCAGCAGCTGGGGACAGTATGGTCCCGGGGAGCTGTTTTTT	CASSWGQYGPGELFF
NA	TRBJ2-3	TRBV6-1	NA	TGTGCCAGCGCAGACTCCCCCCAAGATACGCAGTATTTT	CASADSPQDTQYF
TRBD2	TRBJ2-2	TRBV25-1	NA	TGTGCCAGCAAAGAGGGAAGCGGGAGGGTCACCGGGGAGCTGTTTTTT	CASKEGSGRVTGELFF
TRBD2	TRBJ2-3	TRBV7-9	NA	TGTGCCAGCAGCTTGGGACTAGCGGGGATCACAGATACGCAGTATTTT	CASSLGLAGITDTQYF
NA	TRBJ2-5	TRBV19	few	TGTGCCAGTAGCGACCCAACCAGATGGGAGACCCAGTACTTC	CASSDPTRWETQYF
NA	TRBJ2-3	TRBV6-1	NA	TGTGCCAGCAGTGACGGGGCTCCAGATACGCAGTATTTT	CASSDGAPDTQYF
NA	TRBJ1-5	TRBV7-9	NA	TGTGCCAGCAGCTTTGGGACCAAAAATCAGCCCCAGCATTTT	CASSFGTKNQPQHF
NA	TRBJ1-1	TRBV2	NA	TGTGCCAGCTTGAGGTACACTGAAGCTTTCTTT	CASLRYTEAFF
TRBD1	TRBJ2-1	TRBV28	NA	TGTGCCAGCAGCCGCCCGCGGCCGGGACAGGGTGGGGATGAGCAGTTCTTC	CASSRPRPGQGGDEQFF
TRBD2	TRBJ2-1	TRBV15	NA	TGTGCCACCAGCAGAGATCGGAGGACTAGCGGGATTCCCCAGTTCTTC	CATSRDRRTSGIPQFF
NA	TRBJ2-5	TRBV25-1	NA	TGTGCCAGCAGTGAAAGGGCTCCGGGCCCGGTGGAGACCCAGTACTTC	CASSERAPGPVETQYF
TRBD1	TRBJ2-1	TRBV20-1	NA	TGCAGTGCTAATCCGACAGGGGGCGTCTACAATGAGCAGTTCTTC	CSANPTGGVYNEQFF
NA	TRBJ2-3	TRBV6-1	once	TGTGCCAGCAGCCCCGACGGGTTCGCAGATACGCAGTATTTT	CASSPDGFADTQYF
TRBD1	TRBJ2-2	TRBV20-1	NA	TGCAGTGCTCGGAACGCACAGGGGACCGGGGAGCTGTTTTTT	CSARNAQGTGELFF
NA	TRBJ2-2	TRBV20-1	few	TGCAGTGCTAGAAGACAGGTTGATATCGGGGAGCTGTTTTTT	CSARRQVDIGELFF
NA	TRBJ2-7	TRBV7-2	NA	TGTGCCAGCAGCCCGGGACTGAGGGACCGCGAGCAGTACTTC	CASSPGLRDREQYF
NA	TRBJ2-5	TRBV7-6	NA	TGTGCCAGCAGCTCGGGGCCGAGGGCCCAGTACTTC	CASSSGPRAQYF
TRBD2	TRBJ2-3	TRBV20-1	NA	TGCAGTGCTAGAGATCCCAGCGGGAGTCGCACAGATACGCAGTATTTT	CSARDPSGSRTDTQYF
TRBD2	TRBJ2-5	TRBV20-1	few	TGCAGTGGAACCCCCTCTACTAGCGGGACTGAGACCCAGTACTTC	CSGTPSTSGTETQYF
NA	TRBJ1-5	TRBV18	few	TGTGCCAGCTCCGGGGAGTGGAATCAGCCCCAGCATTTT	CASSGEWNQPQHF
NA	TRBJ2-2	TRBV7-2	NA	TGTGCCAGCAACGACCGCCCGGACTTCACCGGGGAGCTGTTTTTT	CASNDRPDFTGELFF
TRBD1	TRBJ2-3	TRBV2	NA	TGTGCGGATCGTGGGGGACAGGTAACAGATACGCAGTATTTT	CADRGGQVTDTQYF
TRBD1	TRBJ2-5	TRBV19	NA	TGTGCCAGTAGACCGGGACAGGGTCGGCAAGAGACCCAGTACTTC	CASRPGQGRQETQYF
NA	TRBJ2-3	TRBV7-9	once	TGTGCCAGCAACCACATCGCCCCAGATACGCAGTATTTT	CASNHIAPDTQYF
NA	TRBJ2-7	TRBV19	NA	TGTGCCAGTAGTAGGGGCGCTGGGCCACTGGAATTCTACGAGCAGTACTTC	CASSRGAGPLEFYEQYF
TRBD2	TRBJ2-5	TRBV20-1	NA	TGCAGTGCTATGAGGACTAGCGCGAGATCAGAGACCCAGTACTTC	CSAMRTSARSETQYF
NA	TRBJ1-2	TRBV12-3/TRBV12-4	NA	TGTGCCAGCAGTCCGACTGGGACATATGGCTACACCTTC	CASSPTGTYGYTF